The T cell receptor beta chain under discussion was sequenced for a study of identical twins (TCRdb year 2016). Background on the whole study: To test whether fetal clonotypes persist, this study deep-sequenced TCR alpha and beta repertoires from monozygotic twins, from unrelated adults of various ages, and from cord blood. Replicate twin experiments were performed at different times using different library preparation protocols to rule out contamination. The investigation overall reported the following: Invariant T cells such as MAIT and iNKT could partly confound zero-insertion analyses, although diverse VJ usage argued against such confounding for most clonotypes. Out-of-frame TCR alpha sharing in monozygotic twins was systematically underestimated by recombination models, whereas sharing between unrelated individuals was in agreement with the recombination models. Fewer insertions were carried by abundant cord blood beta clonotypes; a weaker similar trend was observed in young adult naive repertoires, while no such trend was observed in memory repertoires. Because the same donors could not be followed over many years, the conclusions depended on cross-sectional statistical analysis. Out-of-frame TCR alpha sequences shared between twins showed an excess of low generation-probability sequences compared with coincidental sharing between unrelated individuals. The excess sharing between twins in beta out-of-frame sequences was weaker because fewer shared sequences reduced the signal-to-noise ratio.

Every donor in the study was a healthy Caucasian. Using Miltenyi CD45RO+ enrichment and human naive T-cell isolation kits, memory (CD45RO+) and naive T cells were isolated from PBMC. Library prep was done by 5' RACE. Sequencing instrument: Illumina HiSeq 2000. Template switching added a universal primer binding site, and the final cDNA carried a unique molecular identifier that allowed TCR cDNA molecules to be counted accurately. Specific primers in the conserved constant-segment region were used to synthesize first-strand cDNA for the TCR alpha and beta chains. To control for contamination, each cDNA library was double barcoded with a SMART-Mk sample barcode plus Illumina barcodes. TruSeq adapter sequences along with Illumina sample barcodes were introduced in two successive PCR steps. Sequencing of the TCR alpha and beta cDNA libraries was done on the Illumina HiSeq platform using custom primers. Turning to the authors' computational methods: Raw reads were processed with MiGEC to extract unique molecular identifiers, and MiXCR was used to determine CDR3 positions. For each individual, recombination models were inferred using an EM algorithm with the repgenHMM and IGoR tools. The analysis of shared clonotypes was done with the tcR package in R, with sharing normalized by the product of cloneset sizes. To study raw recombination free of thymic and clonal selection effects, out-of-frame nonproductive sequences were analyzed. In-frame beta chains were kept once TCRdb had trimmed the public reads at Q25 with fastp and called clones with MiXCR. Identical CDR3 protein sequences are pooled into one entry, listed with their most common genes and DNA. TCRdb, not the original authors, processed these V and J calls. This sample holds roughly 260,000 distinct CDR3 sequences; about 14% were observed only once. 7% to 9.5% of the sample comes from the top ten.

In its sample, this clonotype was seen a few times. Its antigen target is currently unknown. No base qualities exist here, and no much larger clone lies one base off it. The CDR3 starts with the cysteine, ends with the phenylalanine, and has 15 residues. Just CDR3 DNA is preserved here, 45 bases in frame from base 1. For CDR1 and CDR2, the germline V gene lists MNHEY and SVGEGT. Compared with germline, V lacks 7 bases and J lacks 1 base; bases without a gene match: 8. In this chain, TRBV6-2 or TRBV6-3 is recombined with TRBJ2-7, with 9 junctional bases fitting TRBD2. This sequence was found in a woman aged 18-35 years in good health. Sequencing used memory (CD45RO+) T cells sorted from blood. The cell subset or site label of this sample denotes: CD45RO+ enriched T cells. The CDR3 protein sequence reads: CASTSRLAVSYEQYF. The nucleotide sequence is TGTGCCAGCACTTCTAGACTAGCGGTATCCTACGAGCAGTACTTC.